These T cell receptor beta chains were read from a single sample in a study of a mutant IDH1 vaccine in newly diagnosed glioma. Assay: immunoSEQ multiplex PCR; the TCRdb copy retains only in-frame clones and omits some. In the table there are 50,000 or so clones, less than 85% of which are singletons. These receptors have no known antigen. Here the sequenced sample was PBMCs, taken from a glioma patient whose treatment included an IDH1 peptide vaccine. These receptors all stem from a woman aged 25 to 39 with glioma. Some clones in this sample may be carry-over from other donors' samples. Both conserved end residues are part of each CDR3. The D gene is left open where the match is weak. The size entry is marked missing in some rows and otherwise reads once, few, many or a size class.

>TRBJ2-1|few|TRBD1|TRBV9
CASSPTGQGSDEQFF
TGTGCCAGCAGCCCGACGGGACAGGGGAGCGATGAGCAGTTCTTC
>TRBJ2-7|once|NA|TRBV4-2
CASRFNEGPFSESYF
TGTGCCAGCAGATTCAACGAGGGACCGTTTTCTGAATCGTACTTC
>TRBJ1-4|NA|NA|TRBV20-1
CSATVGEKLFF
TGCAGTGCTACAGTGGGCGAAAAACTGTTTTTT
>TRBJ2-1|NA|TRBD2|TRBV10-1
CASSPLAGLSYNEQFF
TGCGCCAGCAGCCCCCTAGCGGGACTTTCCTACAATGAGCAGTTCTTC
>TRBJ2-7|NA|NA|TRBV27
CASKTPGQSGEQYF
TGTGCCAGCAAAACTCCGGGACAATCGGGGGAGCAGTACTTC
>TRBJ1-5|NA|TRBD1|TRBV4-1
CASSQVGTGSGPQHF
TGCGCCAGCAGCCAAGTTGGGACAGGGAGTGGGCCCCAGCATTTT
>TRBJ1-2|NA|TRBD1|TRBV5-4
CASSLEGGGYTF
TGTGCCAGCAGCTTGGAAGGGGGCGGCTACACCTTC
>TRBJ2-3|NA|NA|TRBV9
CASSASTRPMDTQYF
TGTGCCAGCAGCGCCTCTACCCGCCCCATGGATACGCAGTATTTT
>TRBJ1-1|NA|NA|TRBV18
CASSLMEVNTEAFF
TGTGCCAGCTCACTGATGGAGGTGAACACTGAAGCTTTCTTT
>TRBJ2-3|NA|TRBD2|TRBV11-2
CASSSKNNGRGYASDTQYF
TGTGCCAGCAGCTCTAAGAACAATGGGCGGGGGTATGCCTCAGATACGCAGTATTTT
>TRBJ2-7|NA|NA|TRBV11-3
CASSLDLDGSYEQYF
TGTGCCAGCAGCTTAGATCTGGACGGATCCTACGAGCAGTACTTC
>TRBJ1-1|NA|NA|TRBV6-6
CASSYGVGTEAFF
TGTGCCAGCAGTTATGGAGTGGGCACTGAAGCTTTCTTT
>TRBJ1-2|NA|NA|TRBV19
CASISTEGTYGYTF
TGTGCCAGTATCTCGACAGAGGGAACCTATGGCTACACCTTC
>TRBJ1-4|NA|NA|TRBV6-5
CASSRGRSNEKLFF
TGTGCCAGCAGCCGGGGACGGAGTAATGAAAAACTGTTTTTT
>TRBJ1-1|NA|NA|TRBV5-1
CASSFLAQGRATEAFF
TGCGCCAGCAGCTTCCTCGCTCAGGGGAGGGCCACTGAAGCTTTCTTT
>TRBJ2-7|few|TRBD1|TRBV18
CASSQDRGVVEQYF
TGTGCCAGCTCACAAGACAGGGGGGTGGTCGAGCAGTACTTC
>TRBJ1-1|NA|NA|TRBV27
CASSLDQGYGTEAFF
TGTGCCAGCAGTTTGGATCAGGGTTACGGAACTGAAGCTTTCTTT
>TRBJ2-6|NA|NA|TRBV2
CASSELRGATGANVLTF
TGTGCCAGCAGTGAACTCCGGGGGGCGACTGGGGCCAACGTCCTGACTTTC
>TRBJ1-1|NA|TRBD1|TRBV6-4
CASSDGGGAGTEAFF
TGTGCCAGCAGTGACGGAGGGGGCGCGGGCACTGAAGCTTTCTTT
>TRBJ2-1|NA|TRBD2|TRBV30
CAWSRLAGANEQFF
TGTGCCTGGAGCCGACTAGCGGGAGCTAATGAGCAGTTCTTC
>TRBJ2-1|NA|NA|TRBV19
CASREGGAYNEQFF
TGTGCCAGTAGGGAGGGGGGGGCCTACAATGAGCAGTTCTTC
>TRBJ2-1|NA|NA|TRBV30
CAWSGGNEQFF
TGTGCCTGGAGTGGGGGCAATGAGCAGTTCTTC
>TRBJ1-5|NA|NA|TRBV19
CASRPRGGGQNQPQHF
TGTGCCAGTAGGCCTAGGGGAGGAGGTCAAAATCAGCCCCAGCATTTT
>TRBJ1-4|NA|NA|TRBV5-5
CASSLGQGTATNEKLFF
TGTGCCAGCAGCTTGGGCCAGGGAACGGCAACTAATGAAAAACTGTTTTTT
>TRBJ2-1|once|TRBD2|TRBV4-1
CASSQDKRREYNEQFF
TGCGCCAGCAGCCAAGATAAGAGGCGGGAGTACAATGAGCAGTTCTTC
>TRBJ2-1|NA|NA|TRBV29-1
CSVNTGLSFGEQFF
TGCAGCGTTAACACGGGACTCTCCTTCGGTGAGCAGTTCTTC
>TRBJ1-5|NA|NA|TRBV28
CASSLGVASNQPQHF
TGTGCCAGCAGTTTAGGCGTGGCCAGCAATCAGCCCCAGCATTTT
>TRBJ1-2|NA|TRBD1|TRBV9
CASSPRTGRSGYTF
TGTGCCAGCAGCCCTCGGACAGGGCGCAGTGGCTACACCTTC
>TRBJ2-1|NA|NA|TRBV4-2
CASSLETDVQQFF
TGTGCCAGCAGCCTGGAGACGGATGTGCAGCAGTTCTTC
>TRBJ2-7|NA|TRBD2|TRBV27
CASTSSGGYEQYF
TGTGCCAGCACCTCTAGCGGGGGCTACGAGCAGTACTTC
>TRBJ1-4|NA|TRBD1|TRBV7-9
CASSLPGQGAEKLFF
TGTGCCAGCAGCTTACCGGGACAGGGGGCTGAAAAACTGTTTTTT
>TRBJ2-4|once|NA|TRBV4-1
CASSQILRDRLAKNIQYF
TGCGCCAGCAGCCAGATCCTCCGGGACCGCTTAGCCAAAAACATTCAGTACTTC
>TRBJ2-3|NA|NA|TRBV18
CASSPQGRTDTQYF
TGTGCCAGCTCACCACAGGGTAGAACAGATACGCAGTATTTT
>TRBJ2-3|NA|TRBD2|TRBV7-9
CASSRLAGGADTQYF
TGTGCCAGCAGCAGACTAGCGGGAGGAGCAGATACGCAGTATTTT
>TRBJ2-1|NA|TRBD2|TRBV19
CASSRLVGLAGAYNEQFF
TGTGCCAGTAGTAGGCTTGTGGGGCTAGCGGGGGCCTACAATGAGCAGTTCTTC
>TRBJ1-4|NA|NA|TRBV18
CASSPPSGQSGGKLFF
TGTGCCAGCTCACCACCCTCAGGCCAAAGTGGTGGAAAACTGTTTTTT
>TRBJ2-7|NA|NA|TRBV19
CASLNPDSYEQYF
TGTGCCAGCCTCAACCCCGACAGCTACGAGCAGTACTTC
>TRBJ2-5|NA|NA|TRBV7-2
CASSADRIGTQYF
TGTGCCAGCAGCGCCGACAGAATCGGGACCCAGTACTTC
>TRBJ1-2|NA|TRBD1|TRBV30
CAWSRDSLGGYTF
TGTGCCTGGAGTCGGGACAGTCTAGGTGGCTACACCTTC
>TRBJ2-1|once|TRBD2|TRBV9
CASSVGPGGNEQFF
TGTGCCAGCAGCGTAGGCCCGGGGGGCAATGAGCAGTTCTTC
>TRBJ2-7|NA|TRBD1|TRBV5-1
CASSQTGTGTHEQYF
TGCGCCAGCAGCCAAACCGGGACAGGGACCCACGAGCAGTACTTC
>TRBJ1-2|NA|NA|TRBV5-6
CASSSHYGYTF
TGTGCCAGCAGCTCGCATTATGGCTACACCTTC
>TRBJ2-7|NA|TRBD1|TRBV30
CAWNGRGYEQYF
TGTGCCTGGAATGGCAGGGGGTACGAGCAGTACTTC
>TRBJ1-5|once|TRBD1|TRBV5-5
CASSAWGQGVIQPQHF
TGTGCCAGCAGCGCCTGGGGACAGGGGGTCATTCAGCCCCAGCATTTT